The next 18 T cell receptor beta chains were all read from a single sample in a study of T cells in Graves' hyperthyroidism and ophthalmopathy. The source material, RNA transcripts, was used to amplify TCR beta CDR3 regions. TCR CDR3 underwent first-round RT-PCR with the HTBI primer set. Using its own MiXCR run on the multiplex PCR reads, TCRdb lists one record per CDR3 protein. This table holds 250,000 or so distinct CDR3 sequences, roughly 15% found once. Sequencing was performed on blood. These receptors originate from a middle-aged woman with Graves' hyperthyroidism that later progressed to Graves' ophthalmopathy.

This clonotype came up many times. The chain employs TRBV28 and TRBJ2-5; 9 nucleotides align to TRBD2. The CDR3 has 15 amino acids. The germline gives CDR1 MDHEN, CDR2 SYDVKM. V lost 6 bases and J lost 2; bases outside the gene matches: 7. This CDR3 is CASSRGGGVQETQYF. Written as DNA, the CDR3 is TGTGCCAGCAGCCGCGGGGGGGGCGTACAAGAGACCCAGTACTTC.

In its sample, this clonotype was seen many times. The chain is built from TRBV28 and TRBJ1-5; no firm D call. CDR3 length equals 15 residues. Germline CDR1 and CDR2: MDHEN and SYDVKM. Trimming cost V 2 bases and J 3 bases, with 11 bases left between them. CDR3 sequence (DNA): TGTGCCAGCAGTTTAAGCCGGGCCCACAATCAGCCCCAGCATTTT. Protein product: CASSLSRAHNQPQHF.

In its sample, this clonotype was seen many times. The chain uses TRBV20-1 and TRBJ2-2, with D perhaps TRBD1 or TRBD2 (7 bases each). V lost 0 bases and J 6 bases, leaving 20 bases between the germline ends. The V gene's germline CDR1 is DFQATT and CDR2 SNEGSKA (reference sequence). The CDR3 length is 17 residues. The CDR3 is CSARDEGRGRVSGELFF. The CDR3 nucleotides are TGCAGTGCTAGAGATGAAGGGAGGGGGCGAGTGTCCGGGGAGCTGTTTTTT.

This clonotype was recorded many times. The chain couples TRBV6-1 to TRBJ2-1; unclear D gene. The CDR3 loop spans 13 amino acids. Germline V gene sequence: CDR1 MNHNS, CDR2 SASEGT. Trimming shortened V by 2 bases and J by 8 bases, and 10 bases separated the two germline ends. The CDR3 reads CASSERLIDEQFF. The CDR3, as DNA: TGTGCCAGCAGTGAAAGGTTAATCGATGAGCAGTTCTTC.

This clonotype occurred many times. One end of the junction varies from germline; a read error may be responsible. The chain links TRBV20-1 to TRBJ2-7; 7 bases map to TRBD1. This CDR3 is 14 amino acids long. Germline-derived CDR1 and CDR2 are DFQATT and SNEGSKA (reference sequence). The CDR3 bases are TGCAGTGCTGGTAACAGGGGTAGGTCCTACGAGCGGTACTTC. As protein: CSAGNRGRSYERYF.

The V and J genes are TRBV7-2 and TRBJ2-7; TRBD2 agrees at 10 bases. V was pared by 5 bases and J by 6 bases, with 7 bases of the junction left unmatched. CDR1 and CDR2 from the germline V gene are SGHTA and FQGNSA. The CDR3 extends over 14 amino acids. The CDR3 is CASSPLAGEGEQYF. The CDR3 nucleotides are TGTGCCAGCAGCCCCCTAGCGGGAGAGGGCGAGCAGTACTTC.

This clonotype was recorded at least ten times. V usage is TRBV6-1 and J usage is TRBJ2-4; D assignment may be TRBD1 or TRBD2 (5 bases each). The V end was cut by 7 bases, the J end by 0 bases, with 19 bases between. Per the germline V gene, CDR1 is MNHNS and CDR2 is SASEGT. The CDR3 has 17 amino acids. The CDR3 DNA follows: TGTGCCAGCACGGGACGGACTGTTTTCCTAGCCAAAAACATTCAGTACTTC. It codes for CASTGRTVFLAKNIQYF.

This clonotype was observed at least ten times. This chain links TRBV11-2 with TRBJ2-7, with 12 positions matching TRBD2. The CDR3 covers 15 residues. In germline, CDR1 is SGHAT, CDR2 FQNNGV. V was pared by 2 bases and J by 2 bases, with 1 base of the junction left unmatched. The DNA of the CDR3 is TGTGCCAGCAGCTTAACTAGCGGGGGGACCTACGAGCAGTACTTC. Translating gives CASSLTSGGTYEQYF.

Ten or more counts support this clonotype. This rearrangement joins TRBV12-3 or TRBV12-4 to TRBJ2-1; 11 bases map to TRBD2. J lost 6 bases, V lost 7 bases, and 11 bases had no gene match. The CDR3 extends over 16 amino acids. CDR3 residues: CASTPFRLAGINEQFF. CDR3 nucleotide sequence: TGTGCCAGCACCCCCTTCCGACTAGCGGGAATCAATGAGCAGTTCTTC.

This clonotype came up a few times. CDR3 sequence: CASSDSILAGGSSYEQYF. Here the CDR3 DNA reads TGTGCCAGCAGTGACTCAATTCTAGCGGGAGGAAGCTCCTACGAGCAGTACTTC. This chain joins TRBV6-4 and TRBJ2-7; 11 bases map to TRBD2. Trimming cost V 0 bases and J 0 bases; bases outside gene matches: 7. CDR1 is MRHNA and CDR2 is SNTAGT in the germline V gene. This CDR3 region has 18 residues.

About this clonotype: This clone may be a read error of a much larger clone one base away. The rearrangement joins TRBV7-3 to TRBJ2-3; 7 positions match TRBD2. CDR3 length: 17 residues. Germline V lookup: CDR1 SGHTA, CDR2 FQGTGA. CDR3 protein: CASGLGIREGLTDTQYF. CDR3 sequence (DNA): TGTGCCAGCGGCTTAGGTATAAGGGAGGGCCTTACAGATACGCAGTATTTT.

The chain employs TRBV19 and TRBJ2-6, with 9 positions matching TRBD1. CDR1 is LNHDA and CDR2 is SQIVND in the germline V gene (reference sequence). V lost 6 bases, J lost 1 base, and 10 bases stayed unmatched. The CDR3 totals 18 residues. CDR3 DNA: TGTGCCAGTAGCCAAAGGGCACAGGGGGCTTCTGGGGCCAACGTCCTGACTTTC. It is translated as CASSQRAQGASGANVLTF.

This clonotype was seen at least ten times. This chain uses TRBV10-2 with TRBJ2-1; D unresolved. The CDR3 runs 13 residues. Deletions cut 7 bases from V and 4 bases from J, with 11 bases between. Looked up from germline, CDR1 is WSHSY and CDR2 is SAAADI. CDR3 nucleotide sequence: TGCGCCAGCAATTGGCTTGGGTACAATGAGCAGTTCTTC. This translates into CASNWLGYNEQFF.

There are many counts of this clonotype. V gene TRBV20-1 combines with J gene TRBJ1-6; D is uncertain. CDR3 length: 14 residues. Trimming shortened V by 6 bases and J by 3 bases, and 12 bases separated the two germline ends. Germline assignment: CDR1 DFQATT and CDR2 SNEGSKA (reference sequence). The CDR3 loop is CSAHDGVYNSPLHF. The CDR3 region has the DNA TGCAGTGCGCATGATGGGGTCTATAATTCACCCCTCCACTTT.

This clonotype showed up many times. V is TRBV14 and J is TRBJ2-1; no clear D. The V and J ends lost 2 bases and 9 bases respectively, with 5 bases between them. The CDR3 is 11 amino acids. Germline V CDR1 and CDR2: SGHDN, FVKESK. CDR3 residues: CASSQSLEQFF. The CDR3 DNA is TGTGCCAGCAGCCAATCCCTTGAGCAGTTCTTC.

V usage is TRBV2 and J usage is TRBJ2-1, with TRBD2 matching 9 bases. Germline V gene lookup returns CDR1 SNHLY and CDR2 FYNNEI. The CDR3 is 15 residues long. J lost 7 bases, V lost 6 bases, and 10 bases had no gene match. In nucleotides, the CDR3 is TGTGCCAGCAGAAGATCCAGCGGGAGGAGTAATGAGCAGTTCTTC. Encoded protein: CASRRSSGRSNEQFF. The variable domain in full, with the rest retrieved from reference TRBV2 and TRBJ2-1, is EPEVTQTPSHQVTQMGQEVILRCVPISNHLYFYWYRQILGQKVEFLVSFYNNEISEKSEIFDDQFSVERPDGSNFTLKIRSTKLEDSAMYFCASRRSSGRSNEQFFGPGTRLTVL.

CDR3 nucleotides: TGTGCCAGCAGCCCCCGGCTAGCGGGAACGGGGGAGACCCAGTACTTC. Amino acids: CASSPRLAGTGETQYF. The chain couples TRBV7-9 to TRBJ2-5; 9 bases match TRBD2. The V gene end was trimmed by 5 bases and the J gene end by 5 bases; junction bases not matched to a gene: 12. CDR1 SEHNR and CDR2 FQNEAQ come from the germline V gene (reference sequence). This CDR3 contains 16 residues.

This clonotype was observed many times. The chain employs TRBV5-1 and TRBJ1-1, with D unresolved. CDR1 and CDR2 from the germline V gene are SGHRS and YFSETQ. The CDR3 loop spans 13 amino acids. The V end was cut by 2 bases, the J end by 1 base, with 6 bases between. The CDR3 region is CASSFGTNTEAFF. The CDR3 DNA is TGCGCCAGCAGCTTTGGAACGAACACTGAAGCTTTCTTT.